Listed below are T cell receptor beta chains from one sample, sequenced in a study of CD8+ T cells in alopecia areata. The assay was immunoSEQ multiplex PCR, and TCRdb's table has in-frame clones only and misses some. The sample includes about 140,000 clones, around 86% of them seen just once. The material sequenced was CD8+ T cells sorted from blood, taken at week 4, from a patient treated with tofacitinib. Receptor source: a human donor with alopecia areata. CDR3s include the opening cysteine and the closing phenylalanine or tryptophan.

TRBV4-2 CASSQDFPQLVYNEQFF
TRBV15 CATSGDRIETQYF
TRBV27 CASRTGGWELFF
TRBV29-1 CSVEGGTYEAFF
TRBV13 CASSLGPREQFF
TRBV6-1 CASSEGVGSYEQYF
TRBV2 CASSGGPTEDTQYF
TRBV5-6 CASSLALVGEQYF
TRBV2 CASSETGGLGELFF
TRBV27 CASSLSPTRPIPDTQYF
TRBV27 CASSLRQGGGYGYTF
TRBV29-1 CSVEKEGNYEQYF
TRBV19 CASSMSGAVSSYEQYF
TRBV29-1 CSVATEDSYEQYF
TRBV6-5 CASRWQVADGYTF
TRBV7-9 CASSLELADRHEQFF
TRBV27 CASSVRGRTEAFF
TRBV6-5 CASSRGTGPTDTQYF
TRBV23-1 CASSQDLGEPGSYEQYF
TRBV7-2 CASSPSYSGTAEETQYF
TRBV7-9 CASRPTDTQYF
TRBV29-1 CSVEVGGWENTGELFF
TRBV4-1 CASSQDRGGTEAFF
TRBV7-2 CASSLGATLSGANVLTF
TRBV7-9 CASSSSNEQFF
TRBV11-2 CASSAGDTQYF
TRBV15 CATSRVPGSTYEQYF
TRBV7-6 CASSLERAQAHEQFF